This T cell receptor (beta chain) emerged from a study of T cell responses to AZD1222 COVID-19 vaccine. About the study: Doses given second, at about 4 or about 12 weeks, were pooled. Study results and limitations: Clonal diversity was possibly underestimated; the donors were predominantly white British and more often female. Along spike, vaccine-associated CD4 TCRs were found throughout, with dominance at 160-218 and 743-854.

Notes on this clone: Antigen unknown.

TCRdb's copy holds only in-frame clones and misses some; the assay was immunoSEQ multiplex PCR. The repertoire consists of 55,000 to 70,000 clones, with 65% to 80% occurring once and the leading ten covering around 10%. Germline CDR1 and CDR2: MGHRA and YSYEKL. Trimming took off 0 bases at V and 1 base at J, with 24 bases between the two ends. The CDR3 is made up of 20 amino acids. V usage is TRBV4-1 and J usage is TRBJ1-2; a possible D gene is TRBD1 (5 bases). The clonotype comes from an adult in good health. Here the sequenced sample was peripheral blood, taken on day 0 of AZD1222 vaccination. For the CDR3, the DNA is TGCGCCAGCAGCCAAGATCGGTTCTGGGGCCGGCTCGATAGTAACTATGGCTACACCTTC. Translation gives CASSQDRFWGRLDSNYGYTF.